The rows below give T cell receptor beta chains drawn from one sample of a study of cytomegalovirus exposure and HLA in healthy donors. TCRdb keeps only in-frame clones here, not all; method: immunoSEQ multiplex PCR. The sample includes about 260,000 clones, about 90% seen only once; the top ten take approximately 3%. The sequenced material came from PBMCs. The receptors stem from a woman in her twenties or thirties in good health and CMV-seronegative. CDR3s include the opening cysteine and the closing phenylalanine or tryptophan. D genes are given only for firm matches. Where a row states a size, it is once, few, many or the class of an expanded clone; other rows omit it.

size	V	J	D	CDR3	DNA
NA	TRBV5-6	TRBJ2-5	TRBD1	CASSFGRGLETQYF	TGTGCCAGCAGCTTTGGCAGGGGGCTAGAGACCCAGTACTTC
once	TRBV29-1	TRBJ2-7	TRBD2	CSVERWTSATYEQYF	TGCAGCGTTGAAAGGTGGACTAGCGCGACCTACGAGCAGTACTTC
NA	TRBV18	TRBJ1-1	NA	CASSPGQGRWNTEAFF	TGTGCCAGCTCACCAGGTCAAGGCAGGTGGAACACTGAAGCTTTCTTT
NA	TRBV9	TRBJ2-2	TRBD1	CASSVGDRGEELFF	TGTGCCAGCAGCGTAGGAGACAGGGGAGAGGAGCTGTTTTTT
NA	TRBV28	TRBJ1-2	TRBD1	CASIRGGTGNGYTF	TGTGCCAGCATCAGAGGAGGGACAGGGAATGGCTACACCTTC
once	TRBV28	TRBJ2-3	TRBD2	CASSPTVGRGVGDTQYF	TGTGCCAGCAGTCCCACCGTGGGGCGGGGGGTTGGCGATACGCAGTATTTT
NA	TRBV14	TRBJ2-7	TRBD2	CASSRLAIPYEQYF	TGTGCCAGCAGCCGACTAGCGATTCCCTACGAGCAGTACTTC
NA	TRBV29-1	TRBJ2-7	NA	CSVVTVYEQYF	TGCAGCGTTGTCACGGTGTACGAGCAGTACTTC
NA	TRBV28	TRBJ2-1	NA	CASSPLAHEQFF	TGTGCCAGCAGCCCGCTAGCTCATGAGCAGTTCTTC
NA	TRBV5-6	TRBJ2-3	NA	CASSLRRGVSTDTQYF	TGTGCCAGCAGCTTGCGAAGGGGGGTGAGCACAGATACGCAGTATTTT
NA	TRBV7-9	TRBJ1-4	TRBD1	CASSMEVGTVNEKLFF	TGTGCCAGCAGCATGGAGGTGGGGACAGTTAATGAAAAACTGTTTTTT
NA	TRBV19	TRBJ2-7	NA	CASSIFLAPSYEQYF	TGTGCCAGTAGTATTTTTCTAGCTCCCTCCTACGAGCAGTACTTC
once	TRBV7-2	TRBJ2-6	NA	CASSLGHNSGANVLTF	TGTGCCAGCAGCTTGGGACATAACTCTGGGGCCAACGTCCTGACTTTC
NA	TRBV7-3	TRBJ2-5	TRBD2	CASSPWVAGVETQYF	TGTGCCAGCAGCCCCTGGGTAGCGGGAGTAGAGACCCAGTACTTC
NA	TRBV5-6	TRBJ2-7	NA	CASSWETGLTYEQYF	TGTGCCAGCAGCTGGGAGACAGGTCTTACCTACGAGCAGTACTTC
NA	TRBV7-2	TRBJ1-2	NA	CASTVGNYGYTF	TGTGCCAGCACGGTCGGGAACTATGGCTACACCTTC
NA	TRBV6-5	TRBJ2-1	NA	CASSSLSVYEQFF	TGTGCCAGCAGTTCCCTGAGTGTTTATGAGCAGTTCTTC
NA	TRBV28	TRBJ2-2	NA	CASSGWEELFF	TGTGCCAGCAGTGGGTGGGAGGAGCTGTTTTTT